This T cell receptor (beta chain) is drawn from a study of CD8+ T cells in alopecia areata. Notes on the study in general: In scalp samples, resident alphabeta T cells of normal skin are also sequenced.

The investigators collected lesional scalp punch biopsies and peripheral blood from alopecia areata patients. This clone has just a few counts. Its antigen is not identified. The CDR3 totals 14 residues. The V gene's germline CDR1 is SEHNR and CDR2 FQNEAQ (reference sequence). V gave up 5 bases and J gave up 0 bases, with 8 bases separating them. Following extraction, RNA underwent reverse transcription to cDNA, which served as the sequencing template. Sequencing used immunoSEQ multiplex PCR; TCRdb keeps in-frame clones, though not all of them. Here the sample spans 9,500 to 15,000 clones, about 53% being singletons.

The chain is built from TRBV7-9 and TRBJ1-3, with no clear D. Specimen: skin. The sequence was obtained from a human donor with alopecia areata. CDR3 DNA sequence: TGTGCCAGCAGCCTACCGAGCTCTGGAAACACCATATATTTT. Its protein product is CASSLPSSGNTIYF.